This T cell receptor beta chain was observed in a study of T cells after yellow fever vaccination. About the study: Fractions of limited cellularity were prepared by means of SMART-Seq v4 Ultra Low Input.

The sample holds many counts of this clonotype. Its antigen is undetermined. Study-wide results and caveats: The secondary response was weaker, and its peak arrived faster, on day 5 versus 15. Abundant contaminating clonotypes from the bulk population could appear in FACS-sorted repertoires. Post-booster repertoires again held most primary-vaccination clones (about 96% CD4, 85% to 90% CD8).

There are 14 residues in the CDR3. With V trimmed by 5 bases and J by 3 bases, 7 bases remained unmatched. TCRdb re-derived calls from the 5' RACE reads in MiXCR, one entry per CDR3 protein. Among roughly 120,000 distinct CDR3 sequences listed, roughly 7.9% were seen once. This clonotype was obtained from a man aged 18 to 30 who received the YFV17D yellow fever vaccine. The sequences come from CD4+ T cells sorted from PBMCs, collected 35 to 50 days after the first yellow fever vaccination. The V and J genes are TRBV12-3 or TRBV12-4 and TRBJ2-7, with 7 bases aligning to TRBD1. DNA of the CDR3: TGTGCCAGCAGTCTACAGGGGAACCTCTACGAGCAGTACTTC. This gives the protein CASSLQGNLYEQYF.